The 6 T cell receptor beta chains in this list originate from one sample, sequenced in a study of blood T cell repertoires in COVID-19. Repertoires were generated with immunoSEQ multiplex PCR, while TCRdb's copy carries only in-frame clones and drops some. This table holds some 15,000 clones, around 91% found once. Material for sequencing was peripheral blood. Receptor source: a man aged 50 or older with active COVID-19.

The chain uses TRBV5-4 and TRBJ2-1; 7 bases are a match to TRBD2. CDR1 SGHNT and CDR2 YYREEE come from the germline V gene (reference sequence). The length of the CDR3 is 16 residues. The J segment lost 8 bases and the V segment lost 0 bases, leaving 11 bases of the junction unmatched. The CDR3 region has the DNA TGTGCCAGCAGCTTGGCCGGACCCGCGGGGGTAGATGAGCAGTTCTTC. This translates into CASSLAGPAGVDEQFF. The variable domain in full, with the rest retrieved from reference TRBV5-4 and TRBJ2-1, is ETGVTQSPTHLIKTRGQQVTLRCSSQSGHNTVSWYQQALGQGPQFIFQYYREEENGRGNFPPRFSGLQFPNYSSELNVNALELDDSALYLCASSLAGPAGVDEQFFGPGTRLTVL.

V is TRBV28 and J is TRBJ1-2; 11 bases are shared with TRBD1. This CDR3 spans 22 amino acids. Trimming cost V 5 bases and J 1 base; bases outside gene matches: 24. CDR1 and CDR2 from the germline V gene are MDHEN and SYDVKM. This chain's CDR3 is CASSPLGTGGWGNSPFNYGYTF. CDR3 in DNA: TGTGCCAGCAGTCCACTTGGGACAGGGGGATGGGGAAACAGTCCCTTTAACTATGGCTACACCTTC.

This rearrangement joins TRBV19 to TRBJ2-3; D ambiguous. CDR3 size: 12 residues. V lost 3 bases and J lost 8, with 9 bases in between. Germline loops: CDR1 LNHDA, CDR2 SQIVND (reference sequence). CDR3 loop: CASSIPPGTQYF. Written as DNA, the CDR3 is TGTGCCAGTAGTATCCCCCCAGGTACGCAGTATTTT.

This chain uses TRBV27 with TRBJ1-2, with D possibly TRBD1 on 5 matching bases. Germline V gene sequence: CDR1 MNHEY, CDR2 SMNVEV (reference sequence). V shed 5 bases and J shed 9 bases, with 13 bases lying between them. The CDR3 contains 12 residues. The CDR3 coding sequence is TGTGCCAGCAGTAACTATCAGGGTCGCTACACCTTC. This gives the protein CASSNYQGRYTF.

The V call is TRBV14, the J call TRBJ1-1; no clear D. CDR1 is SGHDN, CDR2 FVKESK, per germline. The CDR3 runs 12 residues. The V end lost 6 bases, the J end lost 7 bases, and 12 bases lay between the germline ends. CDR3 region: CASSPRTGEAFF. Here the CDR3 DNA reads TGTGCCAGCAGTCCGAGAACGGGTGAAGCTTTCTTT.

The J gene is TRBJ1-2, the V gene TRBV29-1; tentatively, D is TRBD1 (6 bases). The CDR3 extends over 15 amino acids. Germline V gene sequence: CDR1 SQVTM, CDR2 ANQGSEA. V lost 3 bases to trimming and J lost 4 bases, with 18 bases between them. The CDR3 loop reads CSVDKSGDLSYGYTF. The CDR3 DNA is TGCAGCGTTGATAAGTCAGGGGATTTGAGCTATGGCTACACCTTC.